This T cell receptor beta chain stems from a study of graft-versus-host responses after intestinal transplantation (dated by TCRdb to the early 2020s). In terms of the full investigation: The transplants that recipients received were multivisceral, liver-intestinal, or isolated intestinal. A peak of at least 4% donor T cells among recipient peripheral blood mononuclear cells was the definition used for donor T cell macrochimerism. Of the 20 to 25 intestinal transplant recipients enrolled in the cohort, one of whom was a retransplant, 3 patients without pretransplant specimens were excluded. Every recipient was given anti-thymocyte globulin induction, then maintenance tacrolimus and steroids for 2 to 3 years. Rather than going through the commercial service, samples from a few later patients were sequenced in-house on an Illumina MiSeq and processed with MiXCR. Bulk TCR-beta CDR3 sequencing was used to track graft-versus-host and host-versus-graft alloreactive T cell clones in the graft, circulation and bone marrow after intestinal transplantation. To identify alloreactive clones, pre-transplant mixed lymphocyte reaction products were sequenced and compared with unstimulated pre-transplant donor and recipient T cells.

Preparation of the library involved the immunoSEQ multiplex PCR assay. For most patients, high-throughput TCR-beta CDR3 sequencing of genomic DNA was performed by Adaptive Biotechnologies. The source study handled its data this way. Adaptive's ImmunoSEQ software was the source of the TCR sequencing data for 18 patients, while a few other patients were processed with MiXCR and VDJtools. Because the origin of CDR3 nucleotide sequences shared between donor and recipient could not be assigned, those sequences were removed. To count as alloreactive, a clone needed at least 2-fold expansion over unstimulated cells and a minimum CFSE-low frequency of 0.002% (template counts) or 0.001% (read counts). Clones were considered mappable if detected in sequenced pre-transplant spleen, lymph node, or MLR CFSE-low populations of the donor or recipient. The cumulative frequency of alloreactive clones was calculated as a percentage of all sequences, weighted by copy number. Held by TCRdb, this immuneACCESS table contains in-frame sequences only and omits some clones. Under half of the omission traces to an unresolved V gene where checked; the cause of the rest is unknown. The V and J calls and the clone size are those of that table, but D and trimming were determined from the DNA. For this sample the table gives approximately 9,300 clones, of which roughly 96% were detected only once. The ten largest account for 16% of the sample.

With respect to this clone: The target of this receptor is not known. No clone much larger than this one lies a single base away; base qualities are absent.

Study-wide findings and limitations: Conclusions were limited by the relatively low number and heterogeneity of intestinal transplant patients. GvH clones were detected in recipient bone marrow, and some of these GvH clones were observed earlier in ileal mucosa or blood, consistent with an intestinal mucosal origin. High GvH to HvG T cell clonal ratios were observed in the allografts of patients with donor T cell macrochimerism. Early after transplant, peak levels of circulating GvH clones were associated with declines in HvG clones.

After transplant, bone marrow was aspirated from the posterior iliac crest or from another site selected by the physician. The CDR3, from cysteine to phenylalanine, totals 18 residues. The DNA shown is the 54-base CDR3, in frame from base 1. V and J lose 4 bases and 0 bases, and a span of 22 bases separates them. As encoded in the germline V gene (reference sequence), CDR1 is PRHDT while CDR2 is FYEKMQ. Sequenced here: bone marrow, sampled about 520 days after intestinal transplantation. This clonotype was obtained from a human patient who received an intestinal transplant, so some T cells may come from the graft donor. The sequence links TRBV13 to TRBJ2-7; matching of 7 bases hints at TRBD1 as the D gene. The DNA sequence is as follows: TGTGCCAGCAGCTCATCAATCGGGAGACAGGGCATCTCCTACGAGCAGTACTTC. It encodes CASSSSIGRQGISYEQYF.